Presented here are 27 T cell receptor beta chains from one specimen sequenced in a study of cytomegalovirus exposure and HLA in healthy donors. PCR involved 60 Vbeta and 13 Jbeta primers. Repertoires were generated with immunoSEQ multiplex PCR, while TCRdb's copy carries only in-frame clones and drops some. Of over 95,000 clones in the sample, approximately 80% were seen once. The sequenced sample was PBMCs. The receptor set was obtained from a man between 35 and 55 years old in good health and CMV-seropositive.

The genes are TRBV7-3 and TRBJ1-5, with D possibly TRBD1 on 5 matching bases. Germline CDR1 SGHTA, CDR2 FQGTGA. This CDR3 contains 15 residues. Trimming took off 5 bases at V and 6 bases at J, with 17 bases between the two ends. CDR3 sequence (DNA): TGTGCCAGCAGCCAAGGGGTTGGGCGGGGTCAGCCCCAGCATTTT. Translating gives CASSQGVGRGQPQHF.

This clone was detected a few times. The V call is TRBV6-5, the J call TRBJ1-2; 11 bases line up with TRBD1. This CDR3 comprises 16 residues. Germline assignment: CDR1 MNHEY and CDR2 SVGAGI. The V and J ends lost 2 bases and 5 bases, in that order; junction bases with no gene match: 7. Here the CDR3 reads CASSYTRTGGRYGYTF. DNA of the CDR3: TGTGCCAGCAGTTACACCCGGACAGGGGGCAGATATGGCTACACCTTC.

The rearrangement joins TRBV28 to TRBJ2-3, with 7 bases fitting TRBD2. The CDR3 contains 11 residues. V was pared by 4 bases and J by 14 bases, with 6 bases of the junction left unmatched. Germline loops: CDR1 MDHEN, CDR2 SYDVKM. In DNA form, the CDR3 reads TGTGCCAGCAGTTCCCGACTAGCAGGGTATTTT. Its protein is CASSSRLAGYF.

The chain couples TRBV5-1 to TRBJ2-2; 7 bases match TRBD1. The V and J ends lost 5 bases and 6 bases, in that order; junction bases with no gene match: 13. This CDR3 comprises 16 residues. CDR1 is SGHRS, CDR2 YFSETQ, per germline. The CDR3 nucleotides read TGCGCCAGCAGGGTCCGGGAAGGGGGCCAAGCCGGGGAGCTGTTTTTT. Residues: CASRVREGGQAGELFF.

The chain employs TRBV28 and TRBJ1-5, with TRBD1 identical over 8 bases. The CDR3 runs to 16 residues. With 6 bases clipped from V and 6 bases from J, the junction kept 13 bases outside the gene matches. Germline lookup yields CDR1 MDHEN and CDR2 SYDVKM. The CDR3 region is CASSLDREPKFQPQHF. The CDR3 DNA sequence: TGTGCCAGCAGCTTGGACAGGGAACCGAAATTTCAGCCCCAGCATTTT.

The V gene is TRBV29-1, the J gene TRBJ2-2; no clear D. V lost 6 bases and J 6 bases, leaving 8 bases between the germline ends. The CDR3 contains 11 residues. Germline assignment: CDR1 SQVTM and CDR2 ANQGSEA. Here the CDR3 DNA reads TGCAGCGTCCTACGGGCCGGGGAGCTGTTTTTT. This translates into CSVLRAGELFF.

The chain uses TRBV7-3 and TRBJ2-7; the match to TRBD2 covers 9 bases. The CDR3 loop spans 13 amino acids. With V trimmed by 5 bases and J by 6 bases, 5 bases remained unmatched. In germline, CDR1 is SGHTA, CDR2 FQGTGA. CDR3 bases: TGTGCCAGCAGCATGACTAGCGGAGGCGAGCAGTACTTC. Its protein is CASSMTSGGEQYF.

The chain links TRBV28 to TRBJ1-2; 9 positions match TRBD1. The CDR3 runs to 18 residues. V lost 3 bases, J lost 4 bases, and 15 bases stayed unmatched. Germline CDR1 and CDR2: MDHEN and SYDVKM. CDR3 sequence (DNA): TGTGCCAGCAGTTTTGTTGCTGGGACAGGGAGTCCTAGCTATGGCTACACCTTC. Its translation: CASSFVAGTGSPSYGYTF.

The rearrangement links TRBV4-3 to TRBJ2-7; D is ambiguous. The V gene lost 4 bases and the J gene lost 3 bases, with 7 bases spanning the gap. The CDR3 length is 12 residues. Germline values: CDR1 LGHNA, CDR2 YSLEER. The DNA of the CDR3 is TGCGCCAGCAGCCGAGACGGCTACGAGCAGTACTTC. It yields the protein CASSRDGYEQYF.

This clone was detected a few times. The CDR3 DNA reads TGCGCCAGCAGCCACGGACAGTCTAATTCACCCCTCCACTTT. The encoded protein is CASSHGQSNSPLHF. This chain joins TRBV4-1 and TRBJ1-6; D is perhaps TRBD1 (6 bases). V dropped 3 bases and J dropped 6 bases, with 9 bases sitting between them. CDR3 size: 14 residues. CDR1 and CDR2 from the germline V gene are MGHRA and YSYEKL.

The chain couples TRBV29-1 to TRBJ2-7, with D perhaps matching TRBD2 (6 bases). The CDR3 contains 13 residues. Trimming cost V 4 bases and J 4 bases, with 14 bases left between them. CDR1 SQVTM and CDR2 ANQGSEA come from the germline V gene. CDR3 in amino acids: CSVAGTEPYEQYF. The DNA for the CDR3 is TGCAGCGTTGCCGGGACTGAGCCGTACGAGCAGTACTTC.

The chain carries TRBV14 and TRBJ1-5; a weak D match, TRBD1 (6 bases). Trimming removed 3 bases at V and 4 bases at J, with 13 bases between. Germline V gene data show CDR1 as SGHDN and CDR2 as FVKESK. The CDR3 length is 15 residues. The CDR3 loop is CASSHSGTPNQPQHF. DNA for the CDR3: TGTGCCAGCAGCCACTCCGGGACACCTAATCAGCCCCAGCATTTT.

The V gene is TRBV30, the J gene TRBJ2-7; D perhaps matches TRBD1 (6 bases). Germline CDR1 is GTSNPN and CDR2 is SVGIG (reference sequence). V lost 2 bases and J lost 6, with 17 bases in between. The CDR3 is 14 residues long. CDR3 DNA sequence: TGTGCCTGGAGTCAAACCAACCCCAGGGGCGAGCAGTACTTC. As protein: CAWSQTNPRGEQYF.

The rearrangement links TRBV5-1 to TRBJ1-2; 10 bases are shared with TRBD1. The length of the CDR3 is 15 residues. V was clipped by 4 bases and J by 4 bases; unmatched bases: 7. Per the germline V gene, CDR1 is SGHRS and CDR2 is YFSETQ. As DNA, the CDR3 is TGCGCCAGCAGCGACCGACAGGGGGCGATCTATGGCTACACCTTC. The encoded protein is CASSDRQGAIYGYTF.

The genes are TRBV4-1 and TRBJ1-1, with D hard to call. CDR3 size: 13 residues. V was cut by 0 bases and J by 4 bases, with 6 bases left in between. Germline-derived CDR1 and CDR2 are MGHRA and YSYEKL. The CDR3 region has the DNA TGCGCCAGCAGCCAAGAAGGCGGCACTGAAGCTTTCTTT. Residues: CASSQEGGTEAFF.

The CDR3 loop is CASSQEGWTVDQPQHF. The CDR3 DNA reads TGCGCCAGCAGCCAAGAAGGGTGGACAGTGGATCAGCCCCAGCATTTT. V gene TRBV4-1 combines with J gene TRBJ1-5, with D perhaps matching TRBD1 (6 bases). Germline lookup yields CDR1 MGHRA and CDR2 YSYEKL. This CDR3 is 16 amino acids long. Trimming removed 0 bases from V and 5 bases from J, with 14 bases in between.

The gene calls are TRBV28 and TRBJ1-3, with TRBD1 matching over 7 bases. V trimming: 6 bases; J trimming: 1 base; junction bases outside the gene matches: 6. The CDR3 covers 15 residues. Germline assignment: CDR1 MDHEN and CDR2 SYDVKM. This chain's CDR3 is CASRARGRSGNTIYF. CDR3 DNA sequence: TGTGCCAGCAGGGCCAGGGGGAGATCTGGAAACACCATATATTTT.

The chain employs TRBV18 and TRBJ1-1; D gene ambiguous. Trimming shortened V by 3 bases and J by 2 bases, and 16 bases separated the two germline ends. The CDR3 runs 16 residues. Per germline, CDR1 KGHSH and CDR2 LQKENI. The CDR3 is CASSPLLSGANTEAFF. As DNA, the CDR3 is TGTGCCAGCTCACCGCTCCTTTCGGGAGCTAACACTGAAGCTTTCTTT.

The CDR3 is CASRQGGTEAFF. CDR3 sequence (DNA): TGTGCAAGTCGCCAGGGTGGAACTGAAGCTTTCTTT. This sequence joins TRBV12-2 and TRBJ1-1; TRBD1, the table's D call, lacks a check against the DNA. TRBV12-2 is a pseudogene. The CDR3 contains 12 residues.

The rearrangement uses TRBV25-1 and TRBJ2-2, with a tentative D call TRBD1 (6 bases). The CDR3 sequence is 14 residues long. CDR1 is MGHDK, CDR2 SYGVNS, per germline. Trimming took 5 bases from V and 2 from J, leaving 9 bases between them. This CDR3 is CASSLTGNTGELFF. The CDR3 coding sequence is TGTGCCAGCAGTTTGACAGGCAACACCGGGGAGCTGTTTTTT. Variable domain in full (rest from reference TRBV25-1 and TRBJ2-2): EADIYQTPRYLVIGTGKKITLECSQTMGHDKMYWYQQDPGMELHLIHYSYGVNSTEKGDLSSESTVSRIRTEHFPLTLESARPSHTSQYLCASSLTGNTGELFFGEGSRLTVL.

V gene TRBV6-1 combines with J gene TRBJ2-7, with 10 nucleotides matching TRBD2. Losses at the gene ends were 6 bases for V and 4 bases for J; bases not matched to a gene: 9. The CDR3 has 15 residues. CDR1 MNHNS and CDR2 SASEGT come from the germline V gene. The CDR3: CASRESSGGRYEQYF. The CDR3 DNA reads TGTGCCAGCAGGGAATCTAGCGGGGGCCGTTACGAGCAGTACTTC.

The V and J genes are TRBV6-1 and TRBJ2-5; no definite D call. With 4 bases removed from V and 1 base from J, the gap between germline ends came to 10 bases. Germline CDR1 reads MNHNS; CDR2 reads SASEGT. The CDR3 extends over 14 amino acids. The CDR3 loop reads CASSVQSAQETQYF. The CDR3 DNA follows: TGTGCCAGCAGTGTACAGTCGGCCCAAGAGACCCAGTACTTC.

The V call is TRBV2, the J call TRBJ1-5; D is undetermined. V was clipped by 7 bases and J by 4 bases, with 11 bases between them. The CDR3 is 13 amino acids. CDR1 is SNHLY and CDR2 is FYNNEI in the germline V gene. The CDR3 bases are TGTGCCAGCAACTGGGCCCGGAATCAGCCCCAGCATTTT. The encoded protein is CASNWARNQPQHF.

The V call is TRBV10-3, the J call TRBJ2-5; 12 nucleotides line up with TRBD2. CDR1 is ENHRY and CDR2 is SYGVKD in the germline V gene. The CDR3 is made up of 15 amino acids. The trim removed 10 bases at V and 5 bases at J, leaving 11 bases unmatched. CDR3 bases: TGTGCCACCCAGGGCGCTGGACTAGCGGGGGAGACCCAGTACTTC. Translation gives CATQGAGLAGETQYF.

The V call is TRBV11-1, the J call TRBJ1-3; D might be TRBD1 (5 bases). The CDR3 sequence is 15 residues long. V lost 4 bases and J lost 0, with 10 bases in between. Looked up from germline, CDR1 is SGHAT and CDR2 is FQDESV (reference sequence). CDR3 protein: CASSWRGDSGNTIYF. The CDR3 DNA reads TGTGCCAGCAGCTGGAGGGGAGACTCTGGAAACACCATATATTTT.

Details on this clone: Relative to the germline gene, one junction end is altered; a read error may explain this. The rearrangement links TRBV7-9 to TRBJ2-5, with 15 bases that match TRBD2. Germline lookup yields CDR1 SEHNR and CDR2 FQNEAQ (reference sequence). The CDR3 contains 17 residues. The CDR3 region is CSSSLQGLAGGQETQYF. The CDR3 region has the DNA TGTTCCAGCAGCTTACAGGGACTAGCGGGGGGCCAAGAGACCCAGTACTTC.

V is TRBV28 and J is TRBJ1-2, with D perhaps TRBD1 (5 bases). V lost 7 bases and J 3 bases, leaving 15 bases between the germline ends. The CDR3 runs to 14 residues. In germline, CDR1 is MDHEN, CDR2 SYDVKM. The DNA of the CDR3 is TGTGCCAGCACCCCAGGGCAGGCCGACTATGGCTACACCTTC. Encoded protein: CASTPGQADYGYTF.